The 10 T cell receptor beta chains presented below share a single source sample, sequenced in a study of response to subunit inactivated influenza vaccine (dated by TCRdb to 2016 to 2019). Libraries were prepared through RT-PCR. Sequencing was carried out with an Illumina HiSeq 2500. TCRdb reprocessed the public reads (quality trimming at Q25 with fastp, clone calling with MiXCR) and kept in-frame beta chains. For every CDR3 protein sequence, its rows merge into one entry that carries the most common genes and DNA. The sample includes 550,000 to 800,000 distinct CDR3 sequences, with 11% to 15% observed a single time. 5.5% to 7% of the sample rests with the top ten. The sample in question was PBMCs from blood, obtained 14 days before vaccination. Receptor source: a man aged 45-60 years who received an inactivated influenza vaccine. Donor details come from another sample of the same person, matched by shared clones.

This clonotype was counted only a few times. The chain is built from TRBV6-1 and TRBJ2-2, with 7 bases lining up with TRBD1. Germline V lookup: CDR1 MNHNS, CDR2 SASEGT. The CDR3 contains 16 residues. V was pared by 5 bases and J by 0 bases, with 6 bases of the junction left unmatched. Here the CDR3 reads CASSRQGSANTGELFF. CDR3 coding DNA: TGTGCCAGCAGTAGACAGGGATCGGCGAACACCGGGGAGCTGTTTTTT.

This clonotype was observed a handful of times. V gene TRBV30 combines with J gene TRBJ1-6, with a possible D match to TRBD1 (5 bases). There are 14 residues in the CDR3. Germline assignment: CDR1 GTSNPN and CDR2 SVGIG (reference sequence). The ends were cut back, 0 bases at V and 10 bases at J, with 13 bases in the middle. This chain's CDR3 is CAWSVLRGGSPLHF. The CDR3 DNA is TGTGCCTGGAGTGTCCTTAGGGGTGGCTCACCCCTCCACTTT.

This clonotype was counted a few times. J is TRBJ1-5 and V is TRBV29-1; D ambiguous. Germline assignment: CDR1 SQVTM and CDR2 ANQGSEA. The CDR3 covers 13 residues. Trimming cost V 5 bases and J 3 bases, with 11 bases left between them. The CDR3 DNA reads TGCAGCGTTCGTGACGGACCCAATCAGCCCCAGCATTTT. This translates into CSVRDGPNQPQHF.

The rearrangement joins TRBV4-1 to TRBJ1-2, with D unclear. Trimming removed 4 bases at V and 3 bases at J, with 12 bases between. CDR1 is MGHRA, CDR2 YSYEKL, per germline. This CDR3 spans 14 amino acids. The CDR3 region is CASSPFGDDYGYTF. The CDR3 bases are TGCGCCAGCAGCCCCTTTGGGGATGACTATGGCTACACCTTC.

This clonotype has only a few counts. The chain couples TRBV28 to TRBJ2-2, with D hard to call. Germline V gives CDR1 MDHEN, CDR2 SYDVKM. Deletions cut 4 bases from V and 3 bases from J, with 12 bases between. CDR3 length equals 15 residues. DNA of the CDR3: TGTGCCAGCAGTTCCCTTTACACCGACACCGGGGAGCTGTTTTTT. Protein: CASSSLYTDTGELFF.

CDR3 sequence: CASSYSTLGSGNEQFF. CDR3 bases: TGTGCCAGCAGTTACTCGACTCTCGGGAGCGGAAATGAGCAGTTCTTC. The chain employs TRBV6-5 and TRBJ2-1; possibly TRBD2 for D (6 bases). This CDR3 region has 16 residues. Germline CDR1 reads MNHEY; CDR2 reads SVGAGI. The V end lost 0 bases, the J end lost 7 bases, and 16 bases lay between the germline ends.

The chain carries TRBV28 and TRBJ1-4; TRBD1 matches 8 bases. Germline CDR1 is MDHEN and CDR2 is SYDVKM. There are 16 residues in the CDR3. The V and J ends lost 5 bases and 3 bases, in that order; junction bases with no gene match: 8. Here the CDR3 DNA reads TGTGCCAGCAGTCCGTCCCAGGGGGCGGCTAATGAAAAACTGTTTTTT. Residues: CASSPSQGAANEKLFF.

The chain joins TRBV5-1 to TRBJ2-5; D not certain. The CDR3 loop spans 13 amino acids. Germline values: CDR1 SGHRS, CDR2 YFSETQ. Trimming left V 3 bases short and J 5 bases short, with 11 bases between. The CDR3 nucleotides read TGCGCCAGCAGCTCGCAACAAGGGGAGACCCAGTACTTC. This gives the protein CASSSQQGETQYF.

This clonotype occurred a few times. The V call is TRBV12-3 or TRBV12-4, the J call TRBJ2-3; D gene ambiguous. The CDR3 runs to 12 residues. V lost 6 bases and J lost 2, with 6 bases in between. In DNA, the CDR3 is TGTGCCAGCAGGGCAAACACAGATACGCAGTATTTT. Protein sequence: CASRANTDTQYF.

The chain has TRBV29-1 and TRBJ1-1; D is perhaps TRBD1 (5 bases). The CDR3 has 13 residues. Germline-derived CDR1 and CDR2 are SQVTM and ANQGSEA. V shed 4 bases and J shed 0 bases, with 9 bases lying between them. The CDR3 loop is CSVVRGLNTEAFF. In nucleotides, the CDR3 is TGCAGCGTTGTCCGGGGGTTGAACACTGAAGCTTTCTTT.